This TCR beta chain was identified during a study of T cells in Graves' hyperthyroidism and ophthalmopathy. TCR beta CDR3 regions were amplified from RNA transcripts. A set of HTBI primers served as the primers for a first-round RT-PCR of the TCR CDR3. TCRdb redid the calling of the multiplex PCR reads with MiXCR, one entry per CDR3 protein. The sample has approximately 410,000 distinct CDR3 sequences; roughly 13% are singletons. Exclusions: uncontrolled infection, other autoimmune disease, pregnancy, lactation. This CDR3 is 14 amino acids long. Deletions cut 4 bases from V and 6 bases from J, with 15 bases between. Per germline, CDR1 LNHNV and CDR2 YYDKDF (reference sequence).

The chain couples TRBV15 to TRBJ1-1; unclear D gene. The specimen sequenced was blood. The receptor was isolated from a woman aged 18-35 years with Graves' hyperthyroidism. In nucleotides, the CDR3 is TGTGCCACCAGCATCCGCCGTTCGGGTTCTGAAGCTTTCTTT. Protein: CATSIRRSGSEAFF.